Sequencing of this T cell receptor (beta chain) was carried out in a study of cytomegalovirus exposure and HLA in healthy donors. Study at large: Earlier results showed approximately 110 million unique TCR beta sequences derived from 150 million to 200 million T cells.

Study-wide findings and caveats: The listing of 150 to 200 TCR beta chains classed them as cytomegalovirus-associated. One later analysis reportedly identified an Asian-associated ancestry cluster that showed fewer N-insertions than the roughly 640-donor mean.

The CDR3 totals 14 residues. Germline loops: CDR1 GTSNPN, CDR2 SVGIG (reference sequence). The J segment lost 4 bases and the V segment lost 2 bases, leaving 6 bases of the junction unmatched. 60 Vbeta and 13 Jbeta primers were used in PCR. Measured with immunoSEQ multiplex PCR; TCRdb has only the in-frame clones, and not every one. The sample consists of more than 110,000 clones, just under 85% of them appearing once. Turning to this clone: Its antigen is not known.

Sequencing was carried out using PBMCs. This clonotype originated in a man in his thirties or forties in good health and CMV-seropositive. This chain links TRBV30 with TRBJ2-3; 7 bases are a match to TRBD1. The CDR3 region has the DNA TGTGCCTGGAGTCCCACAGGGGCACCAGATACGCAGTATTTT. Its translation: CAWSPTGAPDTQYF.